Below are 17 T cell receptor beta chains sequenced from a single sample in a study of Tregs in tolerant kidney transplant recipients. The data were produced by immunoSEQ multiplex PCR, yet TCRdb's version contains in-frame clones alone and is incomplete. The sample includes 30,000 or so clones. The starting material was CD8+ T cells from blood, obtained before the transplant. The receptors come from a human donor who received a combined kidney and bone marrow transplant.

Concerning this clone itself: The read gets to within 3 residues of the CDR3 end, and the germline J gene fills in the rest. The J gene is TRBJ1-1, the V gene TRBV5-1; no reliable D call. The germline V gene encodes CDR1 SGHRS and CDR2 YFSETQ. The CDR3 runs 13 residues. Partial CDR3 DNA: TGCGCCAGCAGCTTGGCCCTCCAGACGGGA. Translating gives CASSLALQTG. The entire CDR3 sequence reads CASSLALQTGAFF.

With respect to this clone: The CDR3 end lies 3 residues beyond the end of the read and is filled in from the germline J gene. The chain employs TRBV5-1 and TRBJ2-2; D remains ambiguous. With 2 bases removed from V and 1 base from J, the gap between germline ends came to 6 bases. The CDR3 has 14 residues. From germline, CDR1 is SGHRS and CDR2 YFSETQ. CDR3 DNA (partial): TGCGCCAGCAGCTTTGCGGTGAACACCGGGGAG. Protein product: CASSFAVNTGE. The CDR3 in its entirety is CASSFAVNTGELFF.

With regard to this clone: Read sequence stops 3 residues before the CDR3 end, and the germline J gene provides the missing end. V usage is TRBV4-1 and J usage is TRBJ1-1, with D tentatively TRBD1 (6 bases). Trimming shortened V by 5 bases and J by 1 base, and 14 bases separated the two germline ends. This CDR3 spans 15 amino acids. Germline CDR1 MGHRA, CDR2 YSYEKL. The CDR3 spells CASSNLIQGNTEAFF. The sequenced CDR3 bases are TGCGCCAGCAGCAATCTAATACAGGGGAACACTGAA.

For this clone: Read coverage stops 3 residues before the CDR3 terminus; the germline J gene supplies the remainder. The chain has TRBV19 and TRBJ2-7; TRBD1 aligns across 11 bases. The CDR3 consists of 13 residues. Germline trimming cut 5 bases from V and 5 bases from J; bases unmatched to any gene: 2. Looked up from germline, CDR1 is LNHDA and CDR2 is SQIVND (reference sequence). CDR3: CASSWTGGNEQYF. CDR3 bases read: TGTGCCAGTAGTTGGACAGGGGGCAACGAG.

Points on this clone: The read comes to an end 3 residues before the CDR3 does, leaving the germline J gene to fill in the end. The chain is built from TRBV6-1 and TRBJ1-3, with D possibly matching TRBD1 (5 bases). The CDR3 sequence is 16 residues long. Germline V lookup: CDR1 MNHNS, CDR2 SASEGT. Trimming cost V 1 base and J 2 bases, with 12 bases left between them. The chain's CDR3 is CASSEEGREAGNTIYF. Partial CDR3 DNA: TGTGCCAGCAGTGAAGAGGGCAGGGAGGCTGGAAACACC.

Note on this clone: The sequence runs out 3 residues before the end of the CDR3; the remainder is reconstructed from the germline J gene. The chain recombines TRBV20-1 with TRBJ2-1, with 8 bases matching TRBD1. This CDR3 comprises 13 residues. With 5 bases clipped from V and 4 bases from J, the junction kept 4 bases outside the gene matches. Germline CDR1 and CDR2: DFQATT and SNEGSKA (reference sequence). CDR3 DNA, as far as it was read: TGCAGTGCTGGACAGGGAGCATACAATGAG. It is translated as CSAGQGAYNE. The whole CDR3 protein is CSAGQGAYNEQFF.

Incomplete CDR3 DNA: TGTGCCAGCAGCTTCGGGACAGGGGTGGATACG. Protein product: CASSFGTGVDT. In full, the CDR3 is CASSFGTGVDTQYF. The chain has TRBV5-6 and TRBJ2-3, with 10 bases that match TRBD1. The CDR3 is cut off 3 residues early in the read; its end comes from the germline J gene. Germline assignment: CDR1 SGHDT and CDR2 YYEEEE. V gave up 2 bases and J gave up 6 bases; unmatched junction bases: 3. The CDR3 extends over 14 amino acids.

With respect to this clone: The read halts 3 residues ahead of the CDR3 end, with the missing end drawn from the germline J gene. The chain links TRBV7-2 to TRBJ2-7; 7 bases match TRBD1. Germline lookup yields CDR1 SGHTA and CDR2 FQGNSA. There are 14 residues in the CDR3. V shed 5 bases, J shed 6 bases, and the junction held 10 bases outside the gene matches. The CDR3 region is CASSPSTGVSEQYF. The DNA read from the CDR3 is TGTGCCAGCAGCCCCTCTACAGGGGTTTCCGAG.

Notes on this clone: The read ends 3 residues early relative to the CDR3; the germline J gene fills the gap. The J gene is TRBJ1-4, the V gene TRBV7-9; D is undetermined. The CDR3 has 14 residues. The germline gives CDR1 SEHNR, CDR2 FQNEAQ (reference sequence). Deletions cut 2 bases from V and 8 bases from J, with 12 bases between. The sequenced CDR3 bases are TGTGCCAGCAGCTTACCCCTCCCTATCGAAAAA. Translating it yields CASSLPLPIEK. The CDR3 as a whole reads CASSLPLPIEKLFF. The full variable domain, completed using reference TRBV7-9 and TRBJ1-4, is DTGVSQNPRHKITKRGQNVTFRCDPISEHNRLYWYRQTLGQGPEFLTYFQNEAQLEKSRLLSDRFSAERPKGSFSTLEIQRTEQGDSAMYLCASSLPLPIEKLFFGSGTQLSVL.

With regard to this clone: The read terminates 3 residues before the CDR3 end, so the remaining end is supplied by the germline J gene. The chain joins TRBV3-1 (or the pseudogene TRBV3-2) to TRBJ2-5, with 7 positions matching TRBD1. The CDR3 runs to 15 residues. Trimming cost V 3 bases and J 1 base; bases outside gene matches: 5. Germline V lookup: CDR1 LGHDT, CDR2 YNNKEL (reference sequence). The CDR3 DNA, read in part, is TGTGCCAGCAGCCACTTCCGGACAGGCCAAGAGACC. Translating gives CASSHFRTGQET. The CDR3 as a whole reads CASSHFRTGQETQYF.

Concerning this clone: The read halts 3 residues ahead of the CDR3 end, with the missing end drawn from the germline J gene. The gene calls are TRBV7-2 and TRBJ2-7; 11 bases are shared with TRBD2. V trimming: 6 bases; J trimming: 2 bases; junction bases outside the gene matches: 6. Germline V lookup: CDR1 SGHTA, CDR2 FQGNSA. The CDR3 consists of 15 residues. The CDR3 sequence: CASSLGLAETYEQYF. The sequenced CDR3 bases are TGTGCCAGCAGTTTGGGACTAGCGGAGACCTACGAG. The complete variable domain, with remaining parts taken from reference TRBV7-2 and TRBJ2-7, reads GAGVSQSPSNKVTEKGKDVELRCDPISGHTALYWYRQSLGQGLEFLIYFQGNSAPDKSGLPSDRFSAERTGGSVSTLTIQRTQQEDSAVYLCASSLGLAETYEQYFGPGTRLTVT.

The sequenced part of the CDR3 DNA is TGCAGTGCTAGAAAAGGGACTAGCGGGAGTATCTACAATGATGAG. It specifies CSARKGTSGSIYNDE. The whole CDR3 sequence is CSARKGTSGSIYNDEQFF. The rearrangement uses TRBV20-1 and TRBJ2-1; the match to TRBD2 covers 14 bases. The read terminates 3 residues ahead of where the CDR3 ends, so the germline J gene completes it. CDR1 and CDR2 from the germline V gene are DFQATT and SNEGSKA (reference sequence). This CDR3 has 18 residues. Trimming at V came to 2 bases and at J to 8 bases, leaving 14 bases not matched to a gene.

Worth noting for this clone: The CDR3 end falls 3 residues outside the read, so it is completed with the germline J gene. J is TRBJ1-3 and V is TRBV7-6, with D unclear. Germline V lookup: CDR1 SGHVS, CDR2 FNYEAQ. The V gene lost 4 bases and the J gene lost 0 bases, with 13 bases spanning the gap. The CDR3 spans 16 residues. The sequenced part of the CDR3 DNA is TGTGCCAGCAGCTCGCGACCCGCTAGCTCTGGAAACACC. Protein product: CASSSRPASSGNT. The whole CDR3 sequence reads CASSSRPASSGNTIYF.

Concerning this clone: The CDR3 end is not reached by the read, which stops 3 residues before it; the germline J gene fills it in. This rearrangement joins TRBV29-1 to TRBJ2-7; 10 bases match TRBD1. Germline trimming cut 3 bases from V and 4 bases from J; bases unmatched to any gene: 0. This CDR3 is built from 12 residues. Germline V gives CDR1 SQVTM, CDR2 ANQGSEA. Here the CDR3 reads CSVEGQGYEQYF. Incomplete CDR3 DNA: TGCAGCGTTGAGGGACAGGGGTACGAG.

As regards this clone: The DNA ends 3 residues before the CDR3 does, and the rest of the CDR3 is filled in from the germline J gene. The V and J genes are TRBV7-9 and TRBJ2-1; tentative D call: TRBD2 (6 bases). Trimming removed 5 bases from V and 2 bases from J, with 10 bases in between. Germline lookup yields CDR1 SEHNR and CDR2 FQNEAQ (reference sequence). The CDR3 runs to 14 residues. This CDR3 reads CASSPSVTYNEQFF. CDR3 DNA, as far as it was read: TGTGCCAGCAGCCCTAGCGTAACCTACAATGAG.

As concerns this clone: The read finishes 3 residues shy of the CDR3 end, and the germline J gene is used to complete it. This chain joins TRBV19 and TRBJ2-1, with TRBD1 matching 8 bases. CDR3 size: 14 residues. The J segment lost 6 bases and the V segment lost 3 bases, leaving 4 bases of the junction unmatched. Germline CDR1 is LNHDA and CDR2 is SQIVND (reference sequence). This CDR3 is CASSMGQVINEQFF. The CDR3 DNA, read in part, is TGTGCCAGTAGTATGGGACAGGTCATCAATGAG.

Comment on this clone: The read ends 3 residues early relative to the CDR3; the germline J gene fills the gap. V gene TRBV6-1 combines with J gene TRBJ2-5; 10 bases match TRBD2. CDR1 MNHNS and CDR2 SASEGT come from the germline V gene. The CDR3 totals 18 residues. After removal of 1 base from V and 4 bases from J, the junction contained 12 bases not matched to a gene. Partial CDR3 DNA: TGTGCCAGCAGTGAAGATTTTCGCCTAGCGGGAGTCACAGAGACC. This translates into CASSEDFRLAGVTET. The full CDR3 is CASSEDFRLAGVTETQYF.